A selection of T cell receptor beta chains follows, all from one sample in a study of siplizumab effects on memory and regulatory T cells. Libraries were prepared by immunoSEQ multiplex PCR; TCRdb keeps only in-frame clonotypes and omits some of them. This table has about 87,000 clones, about nine tenths appearing once. Specimen: CD4+ T cells sorted from blood. The receptor set was obtained from a human donor in good health. The CDR3 runs from the conserved cysteine through the conserved F or W. D genes are given only for firm matches. A clone size is listed for some rows: how often the clone was seen (once, few, many), or a class if it is expanded.

D gene: .; clone size: .; V gene: TRBV5-4; J gene: TRBJ1-1; CDR3 protein: CASSLPNTEAFF; CDR3 DNA: TGTGCCAGCAGCTTGCCGAACACTGAAGCTTTCTTT
D gene: TRBD2; clone size: .; V gene: TRBV9; J gene: TRBJ2-1; CDR3 protein: CASSTEREEVNEQFF; CDR3 DNA: TGTGCCAGCAGCACCGAGCGGGAGGAGGTCAATGAGCAGTTCTTC
D gene: .; clone size: .; V gene: TRBV9; J gene: TRBJ1-5; CDR3 protein: CASSFRAGDQPQHF; CDR3 DNA: TGTGCCAGCAGCTTCAGGGCAGGCGATCAGCCCCAGCATTTT
D gene: .; clone size: .; V gene: TRBV6-1; J gene: TRBJ2-2; CDR3 protein: CASRQADTGELFF; CDR3 DNA: TGTGCCAGCAGACAGGCGGACACCGGGGAGCTGTTTTTT
D gene: .; clone size: .; V gene: TRBV7-6; J gene: TRBJ2-1; CDR3 protein: CASSLARVNEQFF; CDR3 DNA: TGTGCCAGCAGCTTAGCGCGGGTTAATGAGCAGTTCTTC
D gene: TRBD1; clone size: .; V gene: TRBV18; J gene: TRBJ2-1; CDR3 protein: CASSPRQGGYNEQFF; CDR3 DNA: TGTGCCAGCTCACCGCGACAGGGGGGGTACAATGAGCAGTTCTTC
D gene: .; clone size: .; V gene: TRBV6-1; J gene: TRBJ1-5; CDR3 protein: CASKTINQPQHF; CDR3 DNA: TGTGCCAGCAAAACCATAAATCAGCCCCAGCATTTT
D gene: TRBD1; clone size: .; V gene: TRBV5-8; J gene: TRBJ2-7; CDR3 protein: CASSLGDSKTYEQYF; CDR3 DNA: TGTGCCAGCAGCCTCGGGGACAGCAAAACCTACGAGCAGTACTTC
D gene: .; clone size: .; V gene: TRBV27; J gene: TRBJ2-1; CDR3 protein: CASSFHNEQFF; CDR3 DNA: TGTGCCAGCAGTTTTCACAATGAGCAGTTCTTC
D gene: .; clone size: .; V gene: TRBV11-3; J gene: TRBJ2-2; CDR3 protein: CASSFTGYTGELFF; CDR3 DNA: TGTGCCAGCAGCTTTACAGGGTACACCGGGGAGCTGTTTTTT
D gene: .; clone size: .; V gene: TRBV18; J gene: TRBJ1-1; CDR3 protein: CASSPDINTEAFF; CDR3 DNA: TGTGCCAGCTCACCAGACATCAACACTGAAGCTTTCTTT
D gene: .; clone size: .; V gene: TRBV19; J gene: TRBJ2-6; CDR3 protein: CASISLGSGANVLTF; CDR3 DNA: TGTGCCAGTATCTCCCTTGGATCTGGGGCCAACGTCCTGACTTTC
D gene: .; clone size: .; V gene: TRBV18; J gene: TRBJ1-1; CDR3 protein: CASSPSQGNEAFF; CDR3 DNA: TGTGCCAGCTCACCCTCACAGGGTAATGAAGCTTTCTTT
D gene: TRBD1; clone size: .; V gene: TRBV7-9; J gene: TRBJ1-2; CDR3 protein: CASRTPGQGNYGYTF; CDR3 DNA: TGTGCCAGCAGGACTCCGGGACAGGGAAACTATGGCTACACCTTC
D gene: TRBD2; clone size: .; V gene: TRBV18; J gene: TRBJ2-1; CDR3 protein: CASSPRTSDLNEQFF; CDR3 DNA: TGTGCCAGCTCACCCCGGACTAGCGATCTTAATGAGCAGTTCTTC
D gene: TRBD2; clone size: .; V gene: TRBV7-9; J gene: TRBJ2-1; CDR3 protein: CASSLLFRERDGSFF; CDR3 DNA: TGTGCCAGCAGCTTATTGTTTCGGGAGCGGGATGGTTCGTTCTTC
D gene: .; clone size: .; V gene: TRBV18; J gene: TRBJ2-7; CDR3 protein: CASSPPDTFSYEQYF; CDR3 DNA: TGTGCCAGCTCACCCCCAGATACATTCTCCTACGAGCAGTACTTC
D gene: TRBD2; clone size: .; V gene: TRBV7-2; J gene: TRBJ2-1; CDR3 protein: CASSLGASGREREQFF; CDR3 DNA: TGTGCCAGCAGCTTAGGGGCTAGCGGGAGGGAGCGTGAGCAGTTCTTC
D gene: .; clone size: .; V gene: TRBV15; J gene: TRBJ1-3; CDR3 protein: CATSRDGSSGNTIYF; CDR3 DNA: TGTGCCACCAGCAGGGACGGCAGCTCTGGAAACACCATATATTTT
D gene: .; clone size: .; V gene: TRBV7-9; J gene: TRBJ2-2; CDR3 protein: CASSSDGYTGELFF; CDR3 DNA: TGTGCCAGCAGCTCGGACGGTTACACCGGGGAGCTGTTTTTT
D gene: TRBD2; clone size: .; V gene: TRBV5-5; J gene: TRBJ2-7; CDR3 protein: CASSLGASGKAYEQYF; CDR3 DNA: TGTGCCAGCAGCTTGGGAGCTAGCGGGAAGGCCTACGAGCAGTACTTC
D gene: .; clone size: .; V gene: TRBV14; J gene: TRBJ2-1; CDR3 protein: CASSQGPARYNEQFF; CDR3 DNA: TGTGCCAGCAGCCAAGGGCCCGCGAGGTACAATGAGCAGTTCTTC
D gene: .; clone size: .; V gene: TRBV12-5; J gene: TRBJ2-7; CDR3 protein: CASGEPGEDEQYF; CDR3 DNA: TGTGCTAGTGGAGAACCAGGGGAAGACGAGCAGTACTTC
D gene: .; clone size: few; V gene: TRBV4-2; J gene: TRBJ2-2; CDR3 protein: CASSYRRTGELFF; CDR3 DNA: TGTGCCAGCAGTTATCGGAGGACCGGGGAGCTGTTTTTT
D gene: TRBD2; clone size: .; V gene: TRBV14; J gene: TRBJ2-3; CDR3 protein: CASSQRQLAGGFGTDTQYF; CDR3 DNA: TGTGCCAGCAGCCAAAGGCAACTAGCGGGGGGATTTGGCACAGATACGCAGTATTTT
D gene: TRBD2; clone size: .; V gene: TRBV5-6; J gene: TRBJ2-5; CDR3 protein: CASSLRLGGSETQYF; CDR3 DNA: TGTGCCAGCAGCTTGAGACTGGGAGGGTCGGAGACCCAGTACTTC
D gene: .; clone size: .; V gene: TRBV29-1; J gene: TRBJ2-1; CDR3 protein: CSVEEGPLFF; CDR3 DNA: TGCAGCGTGGAGGAGGGCCCACTGTTCTTC
D gene: .; clone size: .; V gene: TRBV6-5; J gene: TRBJ1-2; CDR3 protein: CASSYSGGNYGYTF; CDR3 DNA: TGTGCCAGCAGTTACTCAGGAGGGAACTATGGCTACACCTTC
D gene: .; clone size: .; V gene: TRBV13; J gene: TRBJ2-1; CDR3 protein: CASSLGSGRANNEQFF; CDR3 DNA: TGTGCCAGCAGCTTAGGTTCAGGGCGGGCCAACAATGAGCAGTTCTTC
D gene: .; clone size: .; V gene: TRBV11-3; J gene: TRBJ2-7; CDR3 protein: CANPPALPGPPADEQYF; CDR3 DNA: TGTGCCAACCCACCGGCGCTACCGGGACCCCCAGCCGACGAGCAGTACTTC
D gene: .; clone size: .; V gene: TRBV4-3; J gene: TRBJ1-1; CDR3 protein: CASSQERGTEAFF; CDR3 DNA: TGCGCCAGCAGCCAAGAGAGGGGTACTGAAGCTTTCTTT
D gene: .; clone size: .; V gene: TRBV19; J gene: TRBJ1-3; CDR3 protein: CASMGGTGNTIYF; CDR3 DNA: TGTGCCAGTATGGGGGGCACTGGAAACACCATATATTTT
D gene: .; clone size: .; V gene: TRBV9; J gene: TRBJ2-6; CDR3 protein: CASSVDGLGRYLLSGANVLTF; CDR3 DNA: TGTGCCAGCAGCGTAGATGGGTTGGGCAGGTACCTGCTCTCTGGGGCCAACGTCCTGACTTTC
D gene: .; clone size: .; V gene: TRBV28; J gene: TRBJ1-6; CDR3 protein: CASSFGGAAYNSPLHF; CDR3 DNA: TGTGCCAGCAGTTTCGGGGGAGCGGCCTATAATTCACCCCTCCACTTT
D gene: .; clone size: .; V gene: TRBV19; J gene: TRBJ2-7; CDR3 protein: CASSIIGLGYEQYF; CDR3 DNA: TGTGCCAGTAGTATAATCGGCCTGGGCTACGAGCAGTACTTC
D gene: .; clone size: .; V gene: TRBV6-4; J gene: TRBJ2-1; CDR3 protein: CASSDTGNRGPYNEQFF; CDR3 DNA: TGTGCCAGCAGTGACACGGGCAATCGGGGCCCGTACAATGAGCAGTTCTTC
D gene: .; clone size: .; V gene: TRBV19; J gene: TRBJ2-2; CDR3 protein: CASSMGGGLDTGELFF; CDR3 DNA: TGTGCCAGTAGTATGGGGGGCGGACTAGACACCGGGGAGCTGTTTTTT
D gene: .; clone size: .; V gene: TRBV10-3; J gene: TRBJ2-2; CDR3 protein: CATRDSPISKPGELFF; CDR3 DNA: TGTGCCACCCGGGACTCCCCGATTAGTAAGCCTGGGGAGCTGTTTTTT
D gene: TRBD2; clone size: .; V gene: TRBV5-1; J gene: TRBJ2-5; CDR3 protein: CASSLPGGLGETQYF; CDR3 DNA: TGCGCCAGCAGCCTCCCGGGGGGGCTGGGGGAGACCCAGTACTTC